The 13 T cell receptor beta chains listed next were all sequenced from one sample in a study of CD8 T cells in Susac syndrome. Random hexamers were used to reverse transcribe roughly 0.5 to 1 ug of RNA. TCRdb reprocessed the immunoSEQ multiplex PCR reads via MiXCR and lists one record per CDR3 protein. This sample has fewer than 65,000 distinct CDR3 sequences, with 90% to 95% found just once. Material: CD8+ T cells from PBMCs. Receptors originate from a human donor in good health.

The chain is built from TRBV12-3 or TRBV12-4 and TRBJ2-3; no clear D. This CDR3 spans 15 amino acids. Trimming left V 2 bases short and J 0 bases short, with 9 bases between. CDR3 sequence reads: CASSLLGYSTDTQYF. DNA for the CDR3: TGTGCCAGCAGTTTACTAGGCTACAGCACAGATACGCAGTATTTT.

The chain couples TRBV15 to TRBJ2-7; D gene uncertain. Trimming cost V 3 bases and J 1 base, with 13 bases left between them. The germline V gene has CDR1 LNHNV and CDR2 YYDKDF (reference sequence). The CDR3 sequence is 15 residues long. The CDR3 spells CATSRGLVGSYEQYF. Here the CDR3 DNA reads TGTGCCACCAGCAGGGGTTTGGTAGGTTCCTACGAGCAGTACTTC.

This clonotype was seen once. The gene calls are TRBV6-5 and TRBJ2-2; 9 positions match TRBD1. After removal of 5 bases from V and 3 bases from J, the junction contained 4 bases not matched to a gene. In germline, CDR1 is MNHEY, CDR2 SVGAGI. The CDR3 has 15 residues. CDR3 nucleotide sequence: TGTGCCAGCAGTACTGGACAGGGGTACACCGGGGAGCTGTTTTTT. Translating gives CASSTGQGYTGELFF.

V is TRBV29-1 and J is TRBJ2-1; no definite D call. The ends were cut back, 4 bases at V and 3 bases at J, with 10 bases in the middle. CDR3 length equals 13 residues. Germline CDR1 and CDR2: SQVTM and ANQGSEA. The CDR3 DNA follows: TGCAGCGTTGTAGGCAGCTTCTACAATGAGCAGTTCTTC. This codes for CSVVGSFYNEQFF.

V gene TRBV29-1 combines with J gene TRBJ2-7, with 10 bases matching TRBD1. J was trimmed by 1 base and V by 1 base; bases with no gene match: 1. Germline V gene sequence: CDR1 SQVTM, CDR2 ANQGSEA. CDR3 size: 14 residues. The CDR3 is CSVEGTGGSYEQYF. The DNA for the CDR3 is TGCAGCGTTGAAGGGACAGGGGGTTCCTACGAGCAGTACTTC.

This clonotype appeared a single time. The CDR3 DNA sequence: TGCGCCAGCAGTGCTCTAGCGGAAGAGACCCAGTACTTC. This encodes CASSALAEETQYF. V is TRBV10-1 and J is TRBJ2-5; 7 bases fit TRBD2. This CDR3 comprises 13 residues. Germline CDR1 WNHNN, CDR2 SYGVQD (reference sequence). V shed 4 bases, J shed 3 bases, and the junction held 2 bases outside the gene matches.

The V gene is TRBV7-6, the J gene TRBJ2-7; 11 nucleotides agree with TRBD1. The V gene end was trimmed by 3 bases and the J gene end by 5 bases; junction bases not matched to a gene: 15. The germline CDR1 and CDR2 sequences are SGHVS and FNYEAQ. This CDR3 contains 18 residues. CDR3 bases: TGTGCCAGCAGCTTTCTACCCATGGGACAGGGGGGAGTCAACGAGCAGTACTTC. This codes for CASSFLPMGQGGVNEQYF. Full variable domain (rest looked up from reference TRBV7-6 and TRBJ2-7): GAGVSQSPRYKVTKRGQDVALRCDPISGHVSLYWYRQALGQGPEFLTYFNYEAQQDKSGLPNDRFSAERPEGSISTLTIQRTEQRDSAMYRCASSFLPMGQGGVNEQYFGPGTRLTVT.

The V gene is TRBV7-9, the J gene TRBJ2-5; a weak D match, TRBD1 (6 bases). The CDR3 is 16 residues long. Germline V gene sequence: CDR1 SEHNR, CDR2 FQNEAQ (reference sequence). Trimming cost V 5 bases and J 0 bases, with 16 bases left between them. CDR3 amino acids: CASSPKDSPDQETQYF. CDR3 nucleotides: TGTGCCAGCAGCCCCAAGGACAGCCCTGACCAAGAGACCCAGTACTTC.

The J gene is TRBJ2-2, the V gene TRBV27, with TRBD1 matching 12 bases. Trimming cost V 6 bases and J 7 bases; bases outside gene matches: 9. The CDR3 totals 16 residues. The germline V gene encodes CDR1 MNHEY and CDR2 SMNVEV (reference sequence). CDR3 amino acids: CASSRLGTGGVGELFF. CDR3 nucleotide sequence: TGTGCCAGCAGCCGACTGGGGACAGGGGGCGTCGGGGAGCTGTTTTTT.

This clonotype was picked up one time. The gene calls are TRBV20-1 and TRBJ2-1, with 9 bases matching TRBD1. V lost 0 bases and J lost 9; bases outside the gene matches: 6. The CDR3 runs to 14 residues. Per germline, CDR1 DFQATT and CDR2 SNEGSKA (reference sequence). CDR3 in amino acids: CSARDGTGPSEQFF. Here the CDR3 DNA reads TGCAGTGCTAGAGATGGGACAGGGCCTAGTGAGCAGTTCTTC.

The V and J genes are TRBV7-9 and TRBJ2-7; 8 bases fit TRBD1. The V gene's germline CDR1 is SEHNR and CDR2 FQNEAQ (reference sequence). The CDR3 spans 14 residues. J was trimmed by 4 bases and V by 4 bases; bases with no gene match: 6. The CDR3 region is CASSYPDRAYEQYF. CDR3 in DNA: TGTGCCAGCAGCTACCCGGACAGGGCTTACGAGCAGTACTTC.

For this clonotype: The junction shows a germline mismatch at one end, possibly a read error. This chain links TRBV12-3 or TRBV12-4 with TRBJ2-7, with D unclear. The CDR3 sequence is 12 residues long. CDR3 sequence: CASGFSGYEQYF. The CDR3 nucleotides read TGTGCCAGCGGTTTCTCAGGTTACGAGCAGTACTTC.

The chain has TRBV9 and TRBJ1-1, with TRBD1 as a possible D gene (5 bases). This CDR3 region has 15 residues. Looked up from germline, CDR1 is SGDLS and CDR2 is YYNGEE. V gave up 0 bases and J gave up 5 bases, with 14 bases separating them. The CDR3 here is CASSVVQGLSTEAFF. The DNA for the CDR3 is TGTGCCAGCAGCGTAGTCCAGGGACTTTCGACTGAAGCTTTCTTT. Full variable domain (missing parts from reference TRBV9 and TRBJ1-1): DSGVTQTPKHLITATGQRVTLRCSPRSGDLSVYWYQQSLDQGLQFLIQYYNGEERAKGNILERFSAQQFPDLHSELNLSSLELGDSALYFCASSVVQGLSTEAFFGQGTRLTVV.